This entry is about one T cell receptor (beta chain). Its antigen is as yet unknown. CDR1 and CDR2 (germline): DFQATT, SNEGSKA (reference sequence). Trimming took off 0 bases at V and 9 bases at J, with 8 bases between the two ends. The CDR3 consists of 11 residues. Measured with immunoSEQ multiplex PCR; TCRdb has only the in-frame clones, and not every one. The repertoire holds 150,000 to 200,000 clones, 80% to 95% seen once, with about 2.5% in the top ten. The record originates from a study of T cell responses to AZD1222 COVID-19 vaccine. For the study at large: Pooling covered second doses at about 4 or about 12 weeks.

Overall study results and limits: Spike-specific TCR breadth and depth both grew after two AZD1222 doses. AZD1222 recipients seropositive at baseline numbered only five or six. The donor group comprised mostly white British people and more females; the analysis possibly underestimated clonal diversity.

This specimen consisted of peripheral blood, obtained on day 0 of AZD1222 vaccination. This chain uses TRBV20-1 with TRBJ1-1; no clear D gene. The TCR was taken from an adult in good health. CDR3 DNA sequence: TGCAGTGCTAGAGATCAAGTCAAAGCTTTCTTT. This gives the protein CSARDQVKAFF.